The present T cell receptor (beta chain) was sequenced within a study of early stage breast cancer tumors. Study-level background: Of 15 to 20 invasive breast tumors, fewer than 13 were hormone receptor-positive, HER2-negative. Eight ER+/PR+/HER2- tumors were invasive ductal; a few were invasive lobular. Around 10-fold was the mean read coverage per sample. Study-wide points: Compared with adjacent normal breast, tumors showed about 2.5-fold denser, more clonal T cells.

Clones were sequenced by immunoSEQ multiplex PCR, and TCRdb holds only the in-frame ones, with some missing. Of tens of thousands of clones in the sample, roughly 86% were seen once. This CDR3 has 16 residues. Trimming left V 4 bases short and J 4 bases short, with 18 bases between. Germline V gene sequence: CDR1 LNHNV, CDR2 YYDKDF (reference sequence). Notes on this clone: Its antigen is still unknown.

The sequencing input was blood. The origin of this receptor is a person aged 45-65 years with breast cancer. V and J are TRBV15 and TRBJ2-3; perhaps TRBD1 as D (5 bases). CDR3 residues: CATSKTRVSGADTQYF. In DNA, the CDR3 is TGTGCCACCAGCAAAACCAGGGTCTCTGGGGCAGATACGCAGTATTTT. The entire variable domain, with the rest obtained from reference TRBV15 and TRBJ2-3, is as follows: DAMVIQNPRYQVTQFGKPVTLSCSQTLNHNVMYWYQQKSSQAPKLLFHYYDKDFNNEADTPDNFQSRRPNTSFCFLDIRSPGLGDTAMYLCATSKTRVSGADTQYFGPGTRLTVL.